Listed here are 30 T cell receptor beta chains from one sample, sequenced in a study of T cell responses to AZD1222 COVID-19 vaccine. Assay used: immunoSEQ multiplex PCR; TCRdb lists only in-frame clones, some missing. Seen here are tens of thousands of clones, around nine tenths observed once, and the top ten hold under 5%. The sequencing here drew on peripheral blood, taken on day 0 of MenACWY control vaccination. All receptors derive from an adult in good health.

J is TRBJ1-1 and V is TRBV19; 9 bases align to TRBD1. The V segment lost 7 bases and the J segment 11 bases; nucleotides outside the gene matches: 14. In germline, CDR1 is LNHDA, CDR2 SQIVND (reference sequence). CDR3 length: 14 amino acids. The CDR3 protein is CASTPPGTGYMAFF. The CDR3 DNA reads as TGTGCCAGTACCCCCCCCGGGACAGGGTATATGGCTTTCTTT.

The V gene is TRBV30, the J gene TRBJ2-5, with D possibly matching TRBD2 (5 bases). CDR1 and CDR2 (germline): GTSNPN, SVGIG (reference sequence). CDR3 length equals 11 residues. V was pared by 6 bases and J by 5 bases, with 10 bases between. CDR3 amino acids: CACGLMETQYF. Written as DNA, the CDR3 is TGTGCCTGCGGACTGATGGAGACCCAGTACTTC.

Here the CDR3 reads CAISERLAGVGEQYF. DNA of the CDR3: TGTGCCATCAGTGAAAGGCTAGCGGGAGTAGGTGAGCAGTACTTC. The chain recombines TRBV10-3 with TRBJ2-7; 10 nucleotides line up with TRBD2. Per the germline V gene, CDR1 is ENHRY and CDR2 is SYGVKD. Trimming removed 3 bases from V and 7 bases from J; junction bases left unmatched: 9. The CDR3 runs 15 residues.

J is TRBJ2-1 and V is TRBV6-1; 7 positions agree with TRBD2. Germline V CDR1 and CDR2: MNHNS, SASEGT. V gave up 1 base and J gave up 2 bases; unmatched junction bases: 5. The CDR3 loop spans 16 amino acids. This CDR3 is CASSEGASGTYNEQFF. The CDR3 region has the DNA TGTGCCAGCAGTGAAGGTGCTAGCGGCACCTACAATGAGCAGTTCTTC.

The V call is TRBV5-4, the J call TRBJ2-4; D unresolved. Germline lookup yields CDR1 SGHNT and CDR2 YYREEE (reference sequence). This CDR3 is 13 amino acids long. Trimming stripped 0 bases from V and 2 bases from J, with 3 bases between. The CDR3 sequence is CASSLDPKNIQYF. For the CDR3, the DNA is TGTGCCAGCAGCTTGGACCCCAAAAACATTCAGTACTTC.

The chain has TRBV5-1 and TRBJ2-5; maybe TRBD2 (6 bases). The V end was cut by 0 bases, the J end by 2 bases, with 8 bases between. The CDR3 loop spans 14 amino acids. CDR1 is SGHRS, CDR2 YFSETQ, per germline. The CDR3: CASSLDSGQETQYF. The CDR3 nucleotides are TGCGCCAGCAGCTTGGATAGCGGACAAGAGACCCAGTACTTC.

V gene TRBV19 combines with J gene TRBJ1-4; 9 bases are a match to TRBD1. Looked up from germline, CDR1 is LNHDA and CDR2 is SQIVND (reference sequence). This CDR3 is 14 amino acids long. V lost 9 bases, J lost 0 bases, and 2 bases stayed unmatched. The CDR3 bases are TGTGCCAGCGGACAGGGGACAACTAATGAAAAACTGTTTTTT. This encodes CASGQGTTNEKLFF.

The chain joins TRBV28 to TRBJ1-4; 10 bases align to TRBD1. Germline loops: CDR1 MDHEN, CDR2 SYDVKM. V gave up 5 bases and J gave up 5 bases; unmatched junction bases: 5. This CDR3 comprises 15 residues. This CDR3 reads CASSPPDRGNEKLFF. CDR3 nucleotide sequence: TGTGCCAGCAGTCCTCCGGACAGGGGGAATGAAAAACTGTTTTTT.

V and J are TRBV7-2 and TRBJ2-1, with 13 nucleotides matching TRBD2. Germline-derived CDR1 and CDR2 are SGHTA and FQGNSA. V was clipped by 5 bases and J by 10 bases; unmatched bases: 11. The CDR3 runs to 16 residues. Here the CDR3 DNA reads TGTGCCAGCAGCCCCCCCTCGGGACTAGCGGGATACGAGCAGTTCTTC. Translating it yields CASSPPSGLAGYEQFF.

The rearrangement joins TRBV10-3 to TRBJ2-3, with D perhaps matching TRBD2 (6 bases). V was cut by 7 bases and J by 10 bases, with 15 bases left in between. CDR1 and CDR2 (germline): ENHRY, SYGVKD. CDR3 size: 12 residues. CDR3 nucleotide sequence: TGTGCCATCATGGGGGGAGGAGGGGCGCAGTATTTT. Its protein is CAIMGGGGAQYF.

The CDR3 loop reads CASTLAGAIGELFF. CDR3 nucleotides: TGTGCCAGCACCCTAGCGGGAGCGATCGGGGAGCTGTTTTTT. V and J are TRBV2 and TRBJ2-2; the match to TRBD2 covers 10 bases. The CDR3 runs to 14 residues. The V gene's germline CDR1 is SNHLY and CDR2 FYNNEI. V gave up 7 bases and J gave up 7 bases; unmatched junction bases: 6.

This clone was detected once. This chain links TRBV28 with TRBJ2-1, with D unresolved. V lost 3 bases, J lost 0 bases, and 12 bases lay in between. The germline V gene has CDR1 MDHEN and CDR2 SYDVKM. The CDR3 totals 16 residues. The CDR3 nucleotides read TGTGCCAGCAGTTTTATGGAGTTCAGCTCCTACAATGAGCAGTTCTTC. Its translation: CASSFMEFSSYNEQFF.

This clone showed up just once. The V call is TRBV5-5, the J call TRBJ2-5; TRBD2 agrees at 8 bases. The germline V gene has CDR1 SGHKS and CDR2 YYEKEE (reference sequence). The CDR3 has 15 residues. V was clipped by 3 bases and J by 4 bases; unmatched bases: 8. The CDR3 nucleotides are TGTGCCAGCAGCTACCGGGAGGGGAGTAGAGAGACCCAGTACTTC. This codes for CASSYREGSRETQYF.

This clone was picked up a small number of times. This chain links TRBV6-2 or TRBV6-3 with TRBJ2-2; D call uncertain. The V and J ends lost 2 bases and 7 bases respectively, with 8 bases between them. The germline CDR1 and CDR2 sequences are MNHEY and SVGEGT. CDR3 size: 13 residues. The CDR3 loop reads CASSYPHSGELFF. For the CDR3, the DNA is TGTGCCAGCAGTTACCCCCATAGCGGGGAGCTGTTTTTT.

The V call is TRBV18, the J call TRBJ2-7; no reliable D call. The CDR3 has 12 residues. From germline, CDR1 is KGHSH and CDR2 LQKENI. Trimming took 3 bases from V and 7 from J, leaving 10 bases between them. The CDR3 DNA follows: TGTGCCAGCTCACCCGGCCAGGTGGAGCAGTACTTC. It yields the protein CASSPGQVEQYF.

J is TRBJ2-7 and V is TRBV7-9, with a tentative D call TRBD1 (5 bases). The CDR3 contains 13 residues. Germline V gives CDR1 SEHNR, CDR2 FQNEAQ (reference sequence). The ends were cut back, 5 bases at V and 6 bases at J, with 14 bases in the middle. The CDR3 sequence is CASSTAGFFEQYF. The CDR3 nucleotides are TGTGCCAGCAGCACTGCAGGGTTCTTCGAGCAGTACTTC.

The J gene is TRBJ2-5, the V gene TRBV25-1, with 10 bases matching TRBD1. The ends lost 1 base at V and 5 bases at J; junction bases unmatched: 7. The germline gives CDR1 MGHDK, CDR2 SYGVNS. The CDR3 length is 16 residues. The CDR3 sequence is CASSESPTGGRETQYF. Written as DNA, the CDR3 is TGTGCCAGCAGTGAATCCCCGACAGGGGGCAGGGAGACCCAGTACTTC.

This chain connects TRBV11-3 to TRBJ2-2, with a weak D call TRBD1 (5 bases). Germline V lookup: CDR1 SGHNT, CDR2 YENEEA. The CDR3 loop spans 14 amino acids. Trimming left V 2 bases short and J 5 bases short, with 9 bases between. CDR3 coding DNA: TGTGCCAGCAGCTTACAGGGTTTAACCGGGGAGCTGTTTTTT. Protein product: CASSLQGLTGELFF. Full variable domain (rest looked up from reference TRBV11-3 and TRBJ2-2): EAGVVQSPRYKIIEKKQPVAFWCNPISGHNTLYWYLQNLGQGPELLIRYENEEAVDDSQLPKDRFSAERLKGVDSTLKIQPAELGDSAVYLCASSLQGLTGELFFGEGSRLTVL.

This chain connects TRBV28 to TRBJ2-5; 8 bases match TRBD2. The V gene's germline CDR1 is MDHEN and CDR2 SYDVKM. The CDR3 runs to 14 residues. V trimming: 6 bases; J trimming: 9 bases; junction bases outside the gene matches: 12. CDR3 loop: CASRRTSGPRAQYF. DNA of the CDR3: TGTGCCAGCAGGAGAACTAGCGGCCCCAGGGCCCAGTACTTC.

CDR3 sequence (DNA): TGTGCCAGCTCACCACCGGGGACCACTAATTCACCCCTCCACTTT. This gives the protein CASSPPGTTNSPLHF. The chain has TRBV18 and TRBJ1-6, with a possible D match to TRBD1 (5 bases). Looked up from germline, CDR1 is KGHSH and CDR2 is LQKENI. The V end was cut by 0 bases, the J end by 6 bases, with 9 bases between. The CDR3 is 15 amino acids.

This chain links TRBV5-1 with TRBJ2-1, with a possible D match to TRBD2 (6 bases). The germline V gene encodes CDR1 SGHRS and CDR2 YFSETQ. The CDR3 is made up of 15 amino acids. V was cut by 2 bases and J by 4 bases, with 13 bases left in between. The CDR3 region is CASSFSGEDYNEQFF. CDR3 nucleotide sequence: TGCGCCAGCAGCTTTAGCGGAGAAGATTACAATGAGCAGTTCTTC.

The chain carries TRBV19 and TRBJ2-7; the match to TRBD1 covers 7 bases. The CDR3 length is 12 residues. The germline gives CDR1 LNHDA, CDR2 SQIVND (reference sequence). V trimming: 3 bases; J trimming: 6 bases; junction bases outside the gene matches: 2. CDR3 nucleotides: TGTGCCAGTAGTATCTACAGGGGCGAGCAGTACTTC. Amino acids: CASSIYRGEQYF. Using reference TRBV19 and TRBJ2-7 for the parts outside the CDR3, the full variable domain is DGGITQSPKYLFRKEGQNVTLSCEQNLNHDAMYWYRQDPGQGLRLIYYSQIVNDFQKGDIAEGYSVSREKKESFPLTVTSAQKNPTAFYLCASSIYRGEQYFGPGTRLTVT.

The rearrangement joins TRBV7-6 to TRBJ1-5; unclear D gene. There are 12 residues in the CDR3. Germline CDR1 and CDR2: SGHVS and FNYEAQ. V gave up 5 bases and J gave up 4 bases, with 6 bases separating them. The CDR3 region is CASSQPNQPQHF. CDR3 DNA sequence: TGTGCCAGCAGCCAACCGAATCAGCCCCAGCATTTT.

CDR3 DNA sequence: TGTGCCAGCAGCTTAGTCGCTACCACCGGGGAGCTGTTTTTT. Amino acids: CASSLVATTGELFF. The chain couples TRBV7-9 to TRBJ2-2; no clear D. The V gene's germline CDR1 is SEHNR and CDR2 FQNEAQ (reference sequence). This CDR3 is 14 amino acids long. Trimming cost V 1 base and J 4 bases, with 7 bases left between them.

This chain uses TRBV29-1 with TRBJ2-1, with D perhaps matching TRBD1 (6 bases). The CDR3 has 13 amino acids. V was shortened by 4 bases and J by 4 bases, with 11 bases between the two germline ends. CDR1 is SQVTM, CDR2 ANQGSEA, per germline. As DNA, the CDR3 is TGCAGCGTTGCCGACAGGACTTACAATGAGCAGTTCTTC. Its translation: CSVADRTYNEQFF.

The chain uses TRBV18 and TRBJ2-1; D not certain. Trimming took off 5 bases at V and 5 bases at J, with 10 bases between the two ends. The CDR3 sequence is 13 residues long. Germline V lookup: CDR1 KGHSH, CDR2 LQKENI. CDR3: CASSISGDNEQFF. The CDR3 DNA sequence: TGTGCCAGCTCAATTTCCGGCGACAATGAGCAGTTCTTC.

The chain recombines TRBV7-3 with TRBJ2-1; tentative D call: TRBD2 (7 bases). The CDR3 is made up of 15 amino acids. From germline, CDR1 is SGHTA and CDR2 FQGTGA. V lost 7 bases, J lost 7 bases, and 20 bases lay in between. CDR3 coding DNA: TGTGCCAGCACCCAGGGGAGTAGCGGGTCTAATGAGCAGTTCTTC. It yields the protein CASTQGSSGSNEQFF.

The CDR3 loop reads CASSLEGGGQPQHF. The CDR3 DNA reads as TGTGCCAGCAGCTTAGAGGGGGGCGGTCAGCCCCAGCATTTT. V usage is TRBV5-5 and J usage is TRBJ1-5; D is possibly TRBD1 (6 bases). The length of the CDR3 is 14 residues. Germline loops: CDR1 SGHKS, CDR2 YYEKEE (reference sequence). V lost 2 bases, J lost 6 bases, and 12 bases lay in between. Filled out from reference TRBV5-5 and TRBJ1-5, the complete variable domain reads DAGVTQSPTHLIKTRGQQVTLRCSPISGHKSVSWYQQVLGQGPQFIFQYYEKEERGRGNFPDRFSARQFPNYSSELNVNALLLGDSALYLCASSLEGGGQPQHFGDGTRLSIL.

The chain combines TRBV7-3 with TRBJ2-3; D possibly corresponds to TRBD2 (5 bases). Germline V gene lookup returns CDR1 SGHTA and CDR2 FQGTGA. This CDR3 has 13 residues. Trimming left V 5 bases short and J 2 bases short, with 8 bases between. The CDR3 is CASSPGVTDTQYF. The CDR3 DNA is TGTGCCAGCAGCCCCGGGGTCACAGATACGCAGTATTTT.

The V gene is TRBV28, the J gene TRBJ1-1; D remains unclear. This CDR3 comprises 14 residues. The V and J ends lost 2 bases and 2 bases respectively, with 9 bases between them. Germline CDR1 reads MDHEN; CDR2 reads SYDVKM. DNA for the CDR3: TGTGCCAGCAGTTTACTGGTACAAAACACTGAAGCTTTCTTT. It translates to CASSLLVQNTEAFF.